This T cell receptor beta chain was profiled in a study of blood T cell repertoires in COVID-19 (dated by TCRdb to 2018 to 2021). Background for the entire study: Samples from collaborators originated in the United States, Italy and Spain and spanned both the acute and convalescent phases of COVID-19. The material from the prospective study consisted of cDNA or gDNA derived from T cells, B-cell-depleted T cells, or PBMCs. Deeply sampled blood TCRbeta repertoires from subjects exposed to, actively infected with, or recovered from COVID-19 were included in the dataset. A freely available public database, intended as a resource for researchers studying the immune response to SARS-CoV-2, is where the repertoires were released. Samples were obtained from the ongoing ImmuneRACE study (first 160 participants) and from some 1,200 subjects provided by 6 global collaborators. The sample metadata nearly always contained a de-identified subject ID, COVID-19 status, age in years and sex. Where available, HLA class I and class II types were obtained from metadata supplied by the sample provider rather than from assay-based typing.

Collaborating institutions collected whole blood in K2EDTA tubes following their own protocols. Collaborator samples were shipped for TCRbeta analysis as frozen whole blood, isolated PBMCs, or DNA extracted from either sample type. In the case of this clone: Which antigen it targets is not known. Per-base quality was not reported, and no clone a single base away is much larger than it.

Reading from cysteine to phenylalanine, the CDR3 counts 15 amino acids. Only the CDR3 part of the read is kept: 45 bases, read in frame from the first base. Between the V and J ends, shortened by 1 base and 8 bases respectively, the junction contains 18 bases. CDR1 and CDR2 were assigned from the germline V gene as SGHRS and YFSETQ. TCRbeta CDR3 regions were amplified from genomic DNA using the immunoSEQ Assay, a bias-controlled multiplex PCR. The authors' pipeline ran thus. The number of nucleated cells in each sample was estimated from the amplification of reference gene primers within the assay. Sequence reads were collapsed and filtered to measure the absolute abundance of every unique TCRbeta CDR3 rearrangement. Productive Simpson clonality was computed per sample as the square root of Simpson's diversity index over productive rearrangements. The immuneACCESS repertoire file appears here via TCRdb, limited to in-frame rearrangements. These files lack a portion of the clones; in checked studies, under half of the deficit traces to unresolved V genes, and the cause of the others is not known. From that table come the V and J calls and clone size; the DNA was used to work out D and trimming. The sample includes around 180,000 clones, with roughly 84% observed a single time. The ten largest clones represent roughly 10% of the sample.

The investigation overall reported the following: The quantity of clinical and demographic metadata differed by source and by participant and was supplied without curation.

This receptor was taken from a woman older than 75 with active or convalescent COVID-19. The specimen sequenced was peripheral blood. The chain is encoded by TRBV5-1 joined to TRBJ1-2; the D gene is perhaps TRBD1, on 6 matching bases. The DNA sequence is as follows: TGCGCCAGCAGCTTGAGCCCAGGGGCCGTGAGGGGCTACACCTTC. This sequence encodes CASSLSPGAVRGYTF.